This T cell receptor beta chain was sequenced for a study of shared clonotypes between healthy human individuals (dated by TCRdb to the early 2020s). Regarding the complete study: The cohort comprised two women and a few men aged 18 to 49 years. Blood TCR repertoires of four to six healthy adults were deeply sequenced to estimate repertoire size and the extent of clonotype sharing between individuals. Between about 0.94 and 8.9 billion PBMCs per donor were obtained by leukapheresis. Libraries were prepared and TCR repertoires were sequenced by different laboratories using diverse techniques, in order to increase sequencing depth and limit assay-specific biases. For each donor, CD4 naive and CD4 memory were each run on three plates, CD8 naive on two plates, and CD8 memory on one plate.

For this clone: What antigen it recognizes has not been identified. The input lacks base qualities; no much larger clone sits a single base away.

General study outcomes and caveats: Naive subsets generally had larger estimated clonotype richness than memory subsets did. Sampling was restricted to blood, and TCR repertoires in tissues likely differ from the TCR repertoires found in blood. Incomplete sequencing was indicated by rarefaction of sorted-subset datasets, despite the large sequencing depth. Based on pairwise subsampling, the degree of clonotype sharing among donors was expected to be affected by sequencing depth. Sharing across a handful of donors was observed for approximately 4.6% of naive CD4, over 3% of naive CD8, 2.3% of memory CD4, and over 0.3% of memory CD8 clonotypes. Clonotypes shared by all four sorted-subset donors showed higher generation probabilities than non-shared clonotypes. The small number of donors limited the genetic and exposure-history diversity represented.

The donors were healthy, HIV-negative adults with no recently reported acute infections or vaccinations. Only Caucasian adults living in Nashville, Tennessee, USA were represented among the donors. CD4+ T cells were enriched by magnetic negative selection, after which naive cells were positively selected on CD45RA and the negative fraction was taken as the memory subset. Blood was collected by leukapheresis, and PBMCs were isolated by Ficoll-Histopaque density gradient centrifugation and then cryopreserved in liquid nitrogen vapor phase. Purity and quantity of every magnetically sorted T cell population were checked by analytical flow cytometry. Genomic DNA was isolated from every sorted fraction and measured by UV absorbance on a Nanodrop 2000c. The CDR3, from cysteine to phenylalanine, totals 13 residues. Just the 39-base CDR3 DNA is kept, in frame starting at base 1. V is reduced by 6 bases and J by 2 bases, leaving a spacing of 8 bases between them. Sequences MDHEN (CDR1) and SYDVKM (CDR2) are obtained from the germline V gene.

TCR CDR3 regions were amplified from genomic DNA by multiplex PCR using the deep immunoSEQ assay. Extracted genomic DNA from each cell subset was spread evenly across all wells of several immunoSEQ 96-well plates, with each plate serving as a replicate. For sorted subsets, each replicate PCR was loaded with approximately 190 ng genomic DNA, equivalent to some 27,000 T cell genomes. The purified libraries were quantified using a Qubit 3.0 fluorometer, sized with a Bioanalyzer 2100, and then quantified again using the KAPA Library Quantification kit. Each immunoSEQ 96-well plate was sequenced on its own single-read 150-cycle Illumina NextSeq 550 flow cell. On the authors' methods: The immunoSEQ output contained only junctional sequences without quality scores, so filtering could not match that applied to full-length reads. To assign V/J genes and CDR3, sequences were annotated using PyIR, a Python wrapper for IgBLAST v1.9, with IMGT germline references. Any read was removed if the V/J assignment was weak (E-value above 1e-6), the CDR3 was missing, or the read contained stop codons, out-of-frame junctions, or ambiguous translated residues. A V3J clonotype was defined by an identical inferred V gene, J gene, and CDR3 amino acid sequence. To compute the percentage overlap between repertoires, the number of shared unique clonotypes was divided by the size of the smaller repertoire. Richness of each repertoire was evaluated using RTK rarefaction, the Chao1 estimator, and Recon v2.1 estimates of unobserved clonotypes. Generation probabilities were computed with OLGA for all TCRbeta clonotypes obtained by the gDNA method from four donors. The clones in this table, taken by TCRdb from immuneACCESS, are in-frame only. Not every clone is retained; where verified, under half of the shortfall comes from an unresolved V gene, and the cause of the rest is unknown. That table gives V, J and clone size, and the DNA gave D and trimming. The sample table holds 1,100,000 or so clones, of which roughly 74% were seen once. More than 0.45% of the sample is taken by the ten largest.

The receptor was isolated from a man aged 18-30 years in good health. Some clones in this sample may be carry-over from other donors' samples. The V gene is TRBV28 and the J gene is TRBJ1-5, with the D gene not confidently named. The sample consisted of memory CD4+ T cells from PBMCs. The cell subset or site label, as the study defines it: CD45RA-negative fraction. CDR3 loop: CASRGFGNQPQHF. Here is the DNA: TGTGCCAGCAGGGGATTCGGCAATCAGCCCCAGCATTTT.